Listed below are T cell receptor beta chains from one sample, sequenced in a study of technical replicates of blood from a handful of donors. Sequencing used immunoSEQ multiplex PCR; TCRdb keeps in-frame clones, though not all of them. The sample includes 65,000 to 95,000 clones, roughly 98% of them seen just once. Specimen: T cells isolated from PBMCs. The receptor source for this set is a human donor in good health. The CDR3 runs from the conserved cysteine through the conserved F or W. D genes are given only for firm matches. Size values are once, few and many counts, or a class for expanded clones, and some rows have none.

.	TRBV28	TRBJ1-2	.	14	TGTGCCAGCAGTTTAGTGGGGGCGAACTATGGCTACACCTTC	CASSLVGANYGYTF
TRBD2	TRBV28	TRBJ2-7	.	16	TGTGCCAGCAGTTTAGTTGCTAGCGGGAGTACGTCCGAGCAGTACTTC	CASSLVASGSTSEQYF
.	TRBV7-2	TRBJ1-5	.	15	TGTGCCAGCAGCTTAGCCGGGACAAATAATCAGCCCCAGCATTTT	CASSLAGTNNQPQHF
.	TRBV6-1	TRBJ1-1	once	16	TGTGCCAGCAGTGATAGAGTGCGGGGGCTGAACACTGAAGCTTTCTTT	CASSDRVRGLNTEAFF
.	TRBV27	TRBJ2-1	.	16	TGTGCCAGCAGTTTCTTCCCGGGGAGCTCCTACAATGAGCAGTTCTTC	CASSFFPGSSYNEQFF
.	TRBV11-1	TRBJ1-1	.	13	TGTGCCAGCAGACCTCAGGGGAACACTGAAGCTTTCTTT	CASRPQGNTEAFF
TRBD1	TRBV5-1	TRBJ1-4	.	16	TGCGCCAGCAGATTACGGACAGGGGGAGCTAATGAAAAACTGTTTTTT	CASRLRTGGANEKLFF
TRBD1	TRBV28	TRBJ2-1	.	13	TGTGCCAGCAGTGTGACAGGGTACAATGAGCAGTTCTTC	CASSVTGYNEQFF
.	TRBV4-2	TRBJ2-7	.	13	TGTGCCAGCAGCCAAGATCGGTCCTACGAGCAGTACTTC	CASSQDRSYEQYF
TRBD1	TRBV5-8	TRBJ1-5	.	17	TGTGCCAGCAGCTATCCTTGGGACAGGGAGGCAGGACAGCCCCAGCATTTT	CASSYPWDREAGQPQHF
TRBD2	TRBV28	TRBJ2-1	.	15	TGTGCCAGCAGTTTAGTGGAGCGGGAGGGCCGGGAGCAGTTCTTC	CASSLVEREGREQFF
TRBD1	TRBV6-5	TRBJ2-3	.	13	TGTGCCAGCAGTTACCAGGGGGCAGATACGCAGTATTTT	CASSYQGADTQYF
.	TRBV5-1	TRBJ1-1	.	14	TGCGCCAGCAGCTCGACAGTTAAGAACACTGAAGCTTTCTTT	CASSSTVKNTEAFF
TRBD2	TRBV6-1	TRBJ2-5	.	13	TGTGCCAGCAGTGAACTAGCGGAAGAGACCCAGTACTTC	CASSELAEETQYF
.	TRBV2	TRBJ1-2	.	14	TGTGCCAGCAGTGCGAGAACAGTCAACTATGGCTACACCTTC	CASSARTVNYGYTF
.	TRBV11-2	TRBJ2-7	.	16	TGTGCCAGCAGCTTAGATCGAACAGAATCTCCCTACGAGCAGTACTTC	CASSLDRTESPYEQYF
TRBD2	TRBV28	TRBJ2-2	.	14	TGTGCCAGCAGTCTAGCGGGAATGAACGGGGAGCTGTTTTTT	CASSLAGMNGELFF
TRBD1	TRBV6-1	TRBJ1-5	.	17	TGTGCCAGCAGTGAAGGGGGACAGGCTTATAGCAATCAGCCCCAGCATTTT	CASSEGGQAYSNQPQHF
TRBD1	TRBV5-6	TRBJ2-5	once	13	TGTGCCAGCAGCCGGGACAGGAGAGAGACCCAGTACTTC	CASSRDRRETQYF
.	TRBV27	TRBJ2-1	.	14	TGTGCCAGCGCGGTGCAGAGCTCCTACAATGAGCAGTTCTTC	CASAVQSSYNEQFF
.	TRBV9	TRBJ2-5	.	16	TGTGCCAGCAGCGTGGGTCCTGGGGGGGGCCCGGAGACCCAGTACTTC	CASSVGPGGGPETQYF
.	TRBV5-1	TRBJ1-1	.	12	TGCGCCAGCAGCTTGACAGATGATGAAGCTTTCTTT	CASSLTDDEAFF
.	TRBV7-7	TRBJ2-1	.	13	TGTGCTAGCAGCCCTGACCCCGCGCGGGAGCAGTTCTTC	CASSPDPAREQFF
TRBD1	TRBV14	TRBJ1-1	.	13	TGTGCCAGCAGCCGACAGGGGAACACTGAAGCTTTCTTT	CASSRQGNTEAFF
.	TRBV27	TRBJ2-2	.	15	TGTGCCAGCAGCCTACGACCACAGGGAAGCGGGGAGCTGTTTTTT	CASSLRPQGSGELFF
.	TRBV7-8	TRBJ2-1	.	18	TGTGCCAGCAGCTTAGGTCCGCCCGTCGTCCCTACGGGCAATGAGCAGTTCTTC	CASSLGPPVVPTGNEQFF
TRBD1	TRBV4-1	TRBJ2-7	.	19	TGCGCCAGCAGCCAATATCGGAGACAGGGGAACAGAATCGACTACGAGCAGTACTTC	CASSQYRRQGNRIDYEQYF
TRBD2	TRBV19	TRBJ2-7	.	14	TGTGCCAGTAGTATGGCGGGAGGGCCCGACGAGCAGTACTTC	CASSMAGGPDEQYF
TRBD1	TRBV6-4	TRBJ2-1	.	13	TGTGCCAGCAGTGTTGAGGGGGCAGGTGAGCAGTTCTTC	CASSVEGAGEQFF
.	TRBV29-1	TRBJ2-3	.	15	TGCAGCGTTGAAACCGGCGGGCGAAGCACAGATACGCAGTATTTT	CSVETGGRSTDTQYF
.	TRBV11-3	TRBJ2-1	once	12	TGTGCCAGCAGCAAGGACAGTAATGAGCAGTTCTTC	CASSKDSNEQFF
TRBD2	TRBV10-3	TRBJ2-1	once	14	TGTGCCATCAGTGAGTCTGGGGGGGGGACTAGTGAGTTCTTC	CAISESGGGTSEFF
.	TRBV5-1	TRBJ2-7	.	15	TGCGCCAGCAGCTTTGGCCAGGGTGGCAATGACGAGCAGTACTTC	CASSFGQGGNDEQYF
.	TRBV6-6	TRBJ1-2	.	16	TGTGCCAGCAGGGAACGACAGGAATCCTATTCAGGTGGCTACACCTTC	CASRERQESYSGGYTF
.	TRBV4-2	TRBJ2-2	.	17	TGTGCCAGCAGCCAAGAACAGGCCCGTTCGATCACCGGGGAGCTGTTTTTT	CASSQEQARSITGELFF
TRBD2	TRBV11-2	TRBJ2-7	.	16	TGTGCCAGCAGCTCCAAGGGACTAGCGGTTTCCTACGAGCAGTACTTC	CASSSKGLAVSYEQYF
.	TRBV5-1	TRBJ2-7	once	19	TGCGCCAGCAGCTTATCGGGGAGGCTTCGCACCCAACTTTCCTACGAGCAGTACTTC	CASSLSGRLRTQLSYEQYF
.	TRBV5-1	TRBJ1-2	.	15	TGCGCCAGCAGCTATGAGGCCCGACGGGGAGGGGGCTACACCTTC	CASSYEARRGGGYTF
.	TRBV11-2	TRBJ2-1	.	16	TGTGCCAGCAGCCTAGAGTACCAACTTGGAGGCAATGAGCAGTTCTTC	CASSLEYQLGGNEQFF
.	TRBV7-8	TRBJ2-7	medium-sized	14	TGTGCCAGCACCCCCTCCAGGGGTCTCCACGAGCAGTACTTC	CASTPSRGLHEQYF
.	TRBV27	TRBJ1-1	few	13	TGTGCCAGCAGTTTGGCAGGGGATGATGAAGCTTTCTTT	CASSLAGDDEAFF
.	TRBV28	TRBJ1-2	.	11	TGTGCCAGCAGACGGGACTATGGCTACACCTTC	CASRRDYGYTF
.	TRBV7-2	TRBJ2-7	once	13	TGTGCCAGCAGCTTCGGACAGTCCTACGAGCAGTACTTC	CASSFGQSYEQYF
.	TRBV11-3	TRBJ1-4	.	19	TGTGCCAGCAGCCCATCAGGGTGGCAGATTCCCACAACTAATGAAAAACTGTTTTTT	CASSPSGWQIPTTNEKLFF
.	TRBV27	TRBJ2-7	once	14	TGTGCCAGCAGTTCTCACAGGAGCTCCTACGAGCAGTACTTC	CASSSHRSSYEQYF
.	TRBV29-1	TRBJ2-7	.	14	TGCAGCGTTGTTTATAGCGCTACGGCCTACGAGCAGTACTTC	CSVVYSATAYEQYF
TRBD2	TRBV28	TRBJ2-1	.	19	TGTGCCAGCAGTTTCCGACCTCGACTAGCGGGAGGCCTCTACAATGAGCAGTTCTTC	CASSFRPRLAGGLYNEQFF
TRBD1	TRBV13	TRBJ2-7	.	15	TGTGCCAGCAGCTCTACGGACAGGGGCGGGGGCGAGCAGTACTTC	CASSSTDRGGGEQYF
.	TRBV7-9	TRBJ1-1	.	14	TGTGCCAGCAGCTTCGTCACGGGGAACACTGAAGCTTTCTTT	CASSFVTGNTEAFF
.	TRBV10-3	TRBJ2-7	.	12	TGTGCCTCCGGAGGGACAGCCTACGAGCAGTACTTC	CASGGTAYEQYF
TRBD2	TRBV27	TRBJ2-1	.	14	TGTGCCAGCAGTAGACTAGCGGGGATCGATGAGCAGTTCTTC	CASSRLAGIDEQFF
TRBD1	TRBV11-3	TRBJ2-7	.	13	TGTGCCACAGGGACAGGGGGCCTCTACGAGCAGTACTTC	CATGTGGLYEQYF
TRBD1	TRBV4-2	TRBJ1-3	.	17	TGTGCCAGCAGCCAACCGGGACAGGGGAGCTCTGGAAACACCATATATTTT	CASSQPGQGSSGNTIYF
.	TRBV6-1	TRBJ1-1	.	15	TGTGCCAGCAGTGACGCCCTTAACCCACAGGACGCCGCTTTCTTT	CASSDALNPQDAAFF
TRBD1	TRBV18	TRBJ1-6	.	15	TGTGCCAGCTCACCAAGTGACAGGGTTAATTCACCCCTCCACTTT	CASSPSDRVNSPLHF
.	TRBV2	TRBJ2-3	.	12	TGTGCCAGCAGGGACTCATCAGATACGCAGTATTTT	CASRDSSDTQYF
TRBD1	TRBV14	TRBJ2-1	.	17	TGTGCCAGCAGCCCACATCCGGGACAGGGCTACTACAATGAGCAGTTCTTC	CASSPHPGQGYYNEQFF
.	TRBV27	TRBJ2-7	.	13	TGTGCCAGCAGTTTATCTCGGGCCTACGAGCAGTACTTC	CASSLSRAYEQYF
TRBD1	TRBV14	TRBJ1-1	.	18	TGTGCCAGCAGCCAAGAGGGACAGCCTGGAAGGAGGAACACTGAAGCTTTCTTT	CASSQEGQPGRRNTEAFF